The rows below give T cell receptor beta chains drawn from one sample of a study of cytomegalovirus exposure and HLA in healthy donors. Measured with immunoSEQ multiplex PCR; TCRdb has only the in-frame clones, and not every one. In all, the sample yields about 210,000 clones. The sequencing input was PBMCs. These TCRs come from a woman aged 30 to 39 in good health and CMV-seropositive. Each CDR3 is given with its conserved first and last residue. Each record gives: J gene, V gene, D gene, CDR3 DNA, CDR3 protein. The D gene is left open where the match is weak.

j_gene: TRBJ1-1
v_gene: TRBV6-6
d_gene: -
CDR3nt: TGTGCCAGCAGGGATGACAGAAACACTGAAGCTTTCTTT
CDR3aa: CASRDDRNTEAFF

j_gene: TRBJ2-1
v_gene: TRBV6-4
d_gene: -
CDR3nt: TGTGCCAGCAGTGTATCCAGGGGAGGGGAGCAGTTCTTC
CDR3aa: CASSVSRGGEQFF

j_gene: TRBJ1-4
v_gene: TRBV30
d_gene: -
CDR3nt: TGTGCCTGGAGTGGGTCAGGGTGGGGCAAACTGTTTTTT
CDR3aa: CAWSGSGWGKLFF

j_gene: TRBJ1-6
v_gene: TRBV7-6
d_gene: -
CDR3nt: TGTGCCAGCAGCCAAGGCCCCACCGACAGTGGTCCCTATAATTCACCCCTCCACTTT
CDR3aa: CASSQGPTDSGPYNSPLHF

j_gene: TRBJ2-7
v_gene: TRBV9
d_gene: TRBD2
CDR3nt: TGTGCCAGCAGCGTAGATTGGGTCGGCGGGTCCGGGGGGGAGCAGTACTTC
CDR3aa: CASSVDWVGGSGGEQYF

j_gene: TRBJ2-1
v_gene: TRBV10-3
d_gene: -
CDR3nt: TGTGCCATCAGTGGTGACTCGGCCGACGGTGAGCAGTTCTTC
CDR3aa: CAISGDSADGEQFF

j_gene: TRBJ2-7
v_gene: TRBV19
d_gene: -
CDR3nt: TGTGCCAGTAGTAAGACCGACAGCCACGAGCAGTACTTC
CDR3aa: CASSKTDSHEQYF

j_gene: TRBJ1-4
v_gene: TRBV19
d_gene: -
CDR3nt: TGTGCCAGTATTGGAGCTGCAACTAATGAAAAACTGTTTTTT
CDR3aa: CASIGAATNEKLFF

j_gene: TRBJ2-7
v_gene: TRBV28
d_gene: TRBD2
CDR3nt: TGTGCCAGCACTTTAGCGGGACTCTCCTACGAGCAGTACTTC
CDR3aa: CASTLAGLSYEQYF

j_gene: TRBJ2-7
v_gene: TRBV5-4
d_gene: TRBD2
CDR3nt: TGTGCCAGCAGCTCGGGACTAGCGGGAGTCTCCTACGAGCAGTACTTC
CDR3aa: CASSSGLAGVSYEQYF

j_gene: TRBJ2-1
v_gene: TRBV13
d_gene: TRBD2
CDR3nt: TGTGCCAGCAGCTCCGGACTAGCGGGAGAATCCTACAATGAGCAGTTCTTC
CDR3aa: CASSSGLAGESYNEQFF

j_gene: TRBJ2-5
v_gene: TRBV10-3
d_gene: -
CDR3nt: TGTGCCATCAGTGCCACGACAGTGGTAAAGACCCAGTACTTC
CDR3aa: CAISATTVVKTQYF

j_gene: TRBJ1-6
v_gene: TRBV18
d_gene: TRBD1
CDR3nt: TGTGCCAGCTCTTACGTGGGACAGGGAGGTTCACCCCTCCACTTT
CDR3aa: CASSYVGQGGSPLHF

j_gene: TRBJ1-3
v_gene: TRBV19
d_gene: -
CDR3nt: TGTGCCAGTAAGGGAGGCAGCTCTGGAAACACCATATATTTT
CDR3aa: CASKGGSSGNTIYF

j_gene: TRBJ2-7
v_gene: TRBV19
d_gene: TRBD2
CDR3nt: TGTGCCAGTAGTATTGGGACTAGCGGGAGCTACGAGCAGTACTTC
CDR3aa: CASSIGTSGSYEQYF

j_gene: TRBJ2-2
v_gene: TRBV4-3
d_gene: -
CDR3nt: TGCGCCAGCAGCCAAGACGGGGGTGACACCGGGGAGCTGTTTTTT
CDR3aa: CASSQDGGDTGELFF

j_gene: TRBJ2-3
v_gene: TRBV6-5
d_gene: TRBD1
CDR3nt: TGTGCCAGCAGGGGAGAGGGACAGAGGACGCAGTATTTT
CDR3aa: CASRGEGQRTQYF

j_gene: TRBJ2-1
v_gene: TRBV29-1
d_gene: TRBD1
CDR3nt: TGCAGCGATACATCCAGGGGGCTAGATGAGCAGTTCTTC
CDR3aa: CSDTSRGLDEQFF

j_gene: TRBJ1-4
v_gene: TRBV28
d_gene: -
CDR3nt: TGTGCCAGCAGGGTCCCACAGGGAGCGTCATCTAATGAAAAACTGTTTTTT
CDR3aa: CASRVPQGASSNEKLFF

j_gene: TRBJ2-7
v_gene: TRBV27
d_gene: -
CDR3nt: TGTGCCAGCAGTCTCTTAGGGATAACGGGAGCATTCGAGCAGTACTTC
CDR3aa: CASSLLGITGAFEQYF

j_gene: TRBJ2-1
v_gene: TRBV7-8
d_gene: TRBD2
CDR3nt: TGTGCCAGCAGCCTTGGGGCGGGGGGTAGTGAGCAGTTCTTC
CDR3aa: CASSLGAGGSEQFF

j_gene: TRBJ1-2
v_gene: TRBV7-2
d_gene: -
CDR3nt: TGTGCCAGCAGCGAGGACAGAAACTATGGCTACACCTTC
CDR3aa: CASSEDRNYGYTF

j_gene: TRBJ2-3
v_gene: TRBV2
d_gene: -
CDR3nt: TGTGCCAGCATGCGGGGCAGCCGGAACACAGATACGCAGTATTTT
CDR3aa: CASMRGSRNTDTQYF

j_gene: TRBJ2-5
v_gene: TRBV7-7
d_gene: -
CDR3nt: TGTGCCAGCAGCTCGGGACTCCCGCCGGAGACCCAGTACTTC
CDR3aa: CASSSGLPPETQYF

j_gene: TRBJ2-5
v_gene: TRBV4-3
d_gene: -
CDR3nt: TGCGCCAGCAGCCAAGATCCGTCCAGGGGCGAGACCCAGTACTTC
CDR3aa: CASSQDPSRGETQYF

j_gene: TRBJ2-7
v_gene: TRBV19
d_gene: TRBD1
CDR3nt: TGTGCCAGTAGTGGCCAACAGGGGGCCTACGAGCAGTACTTC
CDR3aa: CASSGQQGAYEQYF

j_gene: TRBJ2-3
v_gene: TRBV5-1
d_gene: -
CDR3nt: TGCGCCAGCAGCTACGGGGGTGCTAGCACAGATACGCAGTATTTT
CDR3aa: CASSYGGASTDTQYF

j_gene: TRBJ2-7
v_gene: TRBV5-1
d_gene: -
CDR3nt: TGCGCCAGCAGCTGGCGTGAGGGAGGCTACGAGCAGTACTTC
CDR3aa: CASSWREGGYEQYF

j_gene: TRBJ2-7
v_gene: TRBV10-2
d_gene: -
CDR3nt: TGCGCCAGCAGTGACCCCGGCGGTAGTGCCTCCTACGAGCAGTACTTC
CDR3aa: CASSDPGGSASYEQYF

j_gene: TRBJ1-1
v_gene: TRBV6-1
d_gene: -
CDR3nt: TGTGCCAGCCGCTCCAGGGCCCACACTGAAGCTTTCTTT
CDR3aa: CASRSRAHTEAFF

j_gene: TRBJ1-5
v_gene: TRBV4-1
d_gene: -
CDR3nt: TGCGCCAGCAGCCTTGCCCTAGATCAGCCCCAGCATTTT
CDR3aa: CASSLALDQPQHF

j_gene: TRBJ1-6
v_gene: TRBV12-5
d_gene: -
CDR3nt: TGTGCTAGTGGTTTCACAGGGAATTCACCCCTCCACTTT
CDR3aa: CASGFTGNSPLHF

j_gene: TRBJ1-6
v_gene: TRBV6-1
d_gene: -
CDR3nt: TGTGCCAGCAGTAAAGAGGAGGGCTTCTATAATTCACCCCTCCACTTT
CDR3aa: CASSKEEGFYNSPLHF

j_gene: TRBJ2-3
v_gene: TRBV5-1
d_gene: -
CDR3nt: TGCGCCAGCAGCTTACAGGACCCTAGCACAGATACGCAGTATTTT
CDR3aa: CASSLQDPSTDTQYF

j_gene: TRBJ1-5
v_gene: TRBV30
d_gene: TRBD1
CDR3nt: TGTGCCTGGAGTCCCGGGACAGGCCTGCCTCGCAGCAATCAGCCCCAGCATTTT
CDR3aa: CAWSPGTGLPRSNQPQHF

j_gene: TRBJ2-7
v_gene: TRBV4-1
d_gene: TRBD1
CDR3nt: TGCGCCAGCAGCTCCCGGGACAGGGGCCACGAGCAGTACTTC
CDR3aa: CASSSRDRGHEQYF

j_gene: TRBJ2-1
v_gene: TRBV6-1
d_gene: -
CDR3nt: TGTGCCAGCCCCGGGGAGGCCGCCTCCTACAATGAGCAGTTCTTC
CDR3aa: CASPGEAASYNEQFF

j_gene: TRBJ2-7
v_gene: TRBV21-1
d_gene: -
CDR3nt: TGTGCCAGCAGCAAAAGGGGAGGGGATACCTACGAGCAGTACTTC
CDR3aa: CASSKRGGDTYEQYF

j_gene: TRBJ2-7
v_gene: TRBV5-4
d_gene: -
CDR3nt: TGCGCCAGCAGCTTGTCAACAGGGAACTACGAGCAGTACTTC
CDR3aa: CASSLSTGNYEQYF

j_gene: TRBJ2-7
v_gene: TRBV2
d_gene: TRBD1
CDR3nt: TGTGCCAGCAGGCGACAGGGGCTGTCCTACGAGCAGTACTTC
CDR3aa: CASRRQGLSYEQYF

j_gene: TRBJ1-1
v_gene: TRBV6-6
d_gene: TRBD1
CDR3nt: TGTGCCAGCAGTTACCCGACAGGGCGTGGCACTGAAGCTTTCTTT
CDR3aa: CASSYPTGRGTEAFF

j_gene: TRBJ2-3
v_gene: TRBV29-1
d_gene: -
CDR3nt: TGCAGCGACCTTAAGAACGGGGATACGCAGTATTTT
CDR3aa: CSDLKNGDTQYF

j_gene: TRBJ1-1
v_gene: TRBV13
d_gene: TRBD1
CDR3nt: TGTGCCAGCAGGAGCCCCACAGGGGGAGATGAAGCTTTCTTT
CDR3aa: CASRSPTGGDEAFF

j_gene: TRBJ2-2
v_gene: TRBV11-3
d_gene: TRBD2
CDR3nt: TGTGCCAGCAGCTTAGGAACTAGCGGGAGGGCCACCGGGGAGCTGTTTTTT
CDR3aa: CASSLGTSGRATGELFF

j_gene: TRBJ1-6
v_gene: TRBV25-1
d_gene: TRBD1
CDR3nt: TGTGCCAGCAGTGTCCGGGACAGACGGAATTCACCCCTCCACTTT
CDR3aa: CASSVRDRRNSPLHF

j_gene: TRBJ2-1
v_gene: TRBV10-2
d_gene: -
CDR3nt: TGCGCCAGCAGTTTAGCAGTCCCGTACAATGAGCAGTTCTTC
CDR3aa: CASSLAVPYNEQFF

j_gene: TRBJ2-2
v_gene: TRBV7-9
d_gene: TRBD1
CDR3nt: TGTGCCAGCAGCTTTGGACAGGGGGCGAACACCGGGGAGCTGTTTTTT
CDR3aa: CASSFGQGANTGELFF

j_gene: TRBJ2-7
v_gene: TRBV15
d_gene: TRBD2
CDR3nt: TGTGCCACCAGCAGAGTGCGGGGGGCTTCCTACGAGCAGTACTTC
CDR3aa: CATSRVRGASYEQYF

j_gene: TRBJ1-4
v_gene: TRBV14
d_gene: -
CDR3nt: TGTGCCAGCATGAGGGCGACTAATGAAAAACTGTTTTTT
CDR3aa: CASMRATNEKLFF

j_gene: TRBJ1-6
v_gene: TRBV27
d_gene: -
CDR3nt: TGTGCCAGCAGTTCCCAGCCCCCGGGGGGGCAGGGTTCACCCCTCCACTTT
CDR3aa: CASSSQPPGGQGSPLHF

j_gene: TRBJ2-7
v_gene: TRBV16
d_gene: -
CDR3nt: TGTGCCAGCAGCCCAGAGGTGAGGCAGGGGTACTACGAGCAGTACTTC
CDR3aa: CASSPEVRQGYYEQYF

j_gene: TRBJ2-1
v_gene: TRBV30
d_gene: TRBD2
CDR3nt: TGTGCCTTGACTAGCGATAGCTCCTACAATGAGCAGTTCTTC
CDR3aa: CALTSDSSYNEQFF

j_gene: TRBJ1-5
v_gene: TRBV11-2
d_gene: -
CDR3nt: TGTGCCAGCAGCTTAGATCAGGCCGATCAGCCCCAGCATTTT
CDR3aa: CASSLDQADQPQHF

j_gene: TRBJ2-7
v_gene: TRBV28
d_gene: TRBD1
CDR3nt: TGTGCCAGCAGGCGGGGACAGGGGGTAGGGGAGCAGTACTTC
CDR3aa: CASRRGQGVGEQYF

j_gene: TRBJ1-1
v_gene: TRBV4-1
d_gene: -
CDR3nt: TGCGCCAGCAGCCAAGAAGGGGCCTACACTGAAGCTTTCTTT
CDR3aa: CASSQEGAYTEAFF

j_gene: TRBJ2-2
v_gene: TRBV27
d_gene: TRBD2
CDR3nt: TGTGCCAGCAGTCTGTGGGGACTAGCAGCCGATTCGAACACCGGGGAGCTGTTTTTT
CDR3aa: CASSLWGLAADSNTGELFF

j_gene: TRBJ2-7
v_gene: TRBV20-1
d_gene: -
CDR3nt: TGCAGTGCTAGGCGGGGTTACGAGCAGTACTTC
CDR3aa: CSARRGYEQYF

j_gene: TRBJ2-3
v_gene: TRBV4-1
d_gene: TRBD1
CDR3nt: TGCGCCAGCAGCCAAGGGGGACAGGGGGCGCGAGATACGCAGTATTTT
CDR3aa: CASSQGGQGARDTQYF

j_gene: TRBJ1-4
v_gene: TRBV6-5
d_gene: -
CDR3nt: TGTGCCAGCAGGACAGGATCTAATGAAAAACTGTTTTTT
CDR3aa: CASRTGSNEKLFF